This T cell receptor (beta chain) comes out of a study of shared clonotypes between healthy human individuals (dated by TCRdb to 2020 to 2021). Turning to the overall study: A couple of women and a few men aged 18 to 49 years were included in the cohort. Between about 0.85 and 10 billion PBMCs per donor were obtained by leukapheresis. To increase sequencing depth and limit assay-specific biases, TCR repertoire library preparation and sequencing were carried out by different laboratories using diverse techniques. To estimate repertoire size and how much clonotype sharing occurs between individuals, the study deeply sequenced the blood TCR repertoires of a handful of healthy adults.

The donors were healthy, HIV-negative adults who had no recently reported acute infections or vaccinations. Only Caucasian adults living in Nashville, Tennessee, USA were represented among the donors. For unsorted samples, tens of millions of PBMCs were counted, and genomic DNA was extracted using the QIAamp DNA Blood Mini kit. Blood was collected by leukapheresis, and PBMCs were isolated by Ficoll-Histopaque density gradient centrifugation and then cryopreserved in liquid nitrogen vapor phase. With respect to this clone: Its antigen is currently not known. The junction shows a germline mismatch at one end, possibly a read error.

TCR CDR3 regions were amplified from genomic DNA by multiplex PCR using the deep immunoSEQ assay. Extracted genomic DNA from each cell subset was distributed evenly across all wells of several immunoSEQ 96-well plates, and each plate was treated as a replicate. For unsorted PBMC, about 300 ng genomic DNA, equal to roughly 32,000 T cell genomes, was loaded into each replicate PCR. Unsorted PBMC genomic DNA was sequenced across ten immunoSEQ deep assay plates. Purified libraries were measured with a Qubit 3.0 fluorometer, size-checked on a Bioanalyzer 2100, and measured again with the KAPA Library Quantification kit. Every immunoSEQ 96-well plate was sequenced on a separate single-read 150-cycle Illumina NextSeq 550 flow cell. Under the source paper's analysis protocol: Because the immunoSEQ output held only junctional sequences and lacked quality scores, the filtering could not match the filtering applied to full-length reads. To assign V/J genes and CDR3, sequences were annotated using PyIR, a Python wrapper for IgBLAST v1.9, with IMGT germline references. Reads were filtered out if the reads had weak V/J assignments (E-value above 1e-6), no CDR3, stop codons, out-of-frame junctions, or ambiguous translated residues. V3J clonotypes were defined by identical inferred V gene, J gene, and CDR3 amino acid sequence. Percentage overlap between repertoires was calculated by dividing the number of shared unique clonotypes by the size of the smaller repertoire. Three approaches were used to assess repertoire richness: RTK rarefaction, the Chao1 estimator, and Recon v2.1 estimates of unobserved clonotypes. As stored in TCRdb, this immuneACCESS dataset retains in-frame rearrangements with V and J assigned. A fraction of the clones does not appear; measured against another copy, unresolved V genes explain less than half of the discrepancy, and the remainder lacks a known reason. V, J and clone size derive from that table, while D and trimming were established from the DNA sequence. In this sample the table shows hundreds of thousands of clones, around 75% of which occur a single time. Roughly 13% of the sample rests with the top ten.

The CDR3 has 15 amino acids, counting the end cysteine and phenylalanine. The CDR3 DNA has 45 bases and is translated from base 1. CDR1 and CDR2 were assigned from the germline V gene as ENHRY and SYGVKD. Study-wide findings and limitations: Only blood was sampled, and tissue TCR repertoires likely differ from those in blood. Because the study included only a small number of donors, the genetic and exposure-history diversity represented was limited. Pairwise subsampling indicated that sequencing depth was expected to affect the degree of clonotype sharing among donors.

Material for sequencing was PBMCs. The sequence derives from a woman aged 35 to 49 in good health. Some clones in this sample may be carry-over from other donors' samples. Recombination linked TRBV10-3 to TRBJ1-3; the D gene is perhaps TRBD1, from 5 matching bases. The bases are TGTGCCGTCAGGGCAAACACAGACTCTGGAAACACCATATATTTT. This is translated as CAVRANTDSGNTIYF.